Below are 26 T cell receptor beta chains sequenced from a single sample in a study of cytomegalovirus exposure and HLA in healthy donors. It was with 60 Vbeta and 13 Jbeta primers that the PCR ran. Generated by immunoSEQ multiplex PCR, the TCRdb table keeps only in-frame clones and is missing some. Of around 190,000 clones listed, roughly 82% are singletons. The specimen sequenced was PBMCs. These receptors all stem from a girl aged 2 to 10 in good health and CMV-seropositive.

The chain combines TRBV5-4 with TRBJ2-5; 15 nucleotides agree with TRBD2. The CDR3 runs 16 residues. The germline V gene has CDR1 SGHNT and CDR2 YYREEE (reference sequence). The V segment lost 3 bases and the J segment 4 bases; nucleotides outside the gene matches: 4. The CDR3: CASSWGGLAGGETQYF. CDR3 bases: TGTGCCAGCAGCTGGGGGGGACTAGCGGGAGGAGAGACCCAGTACTTC.

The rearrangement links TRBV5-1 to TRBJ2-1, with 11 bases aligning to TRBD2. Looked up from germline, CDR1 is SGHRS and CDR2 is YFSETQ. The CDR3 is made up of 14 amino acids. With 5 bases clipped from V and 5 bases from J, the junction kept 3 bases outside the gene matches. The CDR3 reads CASRETSGNNEQFF. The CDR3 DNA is TGCGCCAGCAGGGAGACTAGCGGGAACAATGAGCAGTTCTTC.

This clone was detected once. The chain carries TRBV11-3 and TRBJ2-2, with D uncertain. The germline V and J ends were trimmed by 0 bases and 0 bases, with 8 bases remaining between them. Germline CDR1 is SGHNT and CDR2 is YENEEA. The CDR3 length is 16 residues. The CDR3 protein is CASSLDGKPNTGELFF. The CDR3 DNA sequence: TGTGCCAGCAGCTTAGATGGCAAACCGAACACCGGGGAGCTGTTTTTT.

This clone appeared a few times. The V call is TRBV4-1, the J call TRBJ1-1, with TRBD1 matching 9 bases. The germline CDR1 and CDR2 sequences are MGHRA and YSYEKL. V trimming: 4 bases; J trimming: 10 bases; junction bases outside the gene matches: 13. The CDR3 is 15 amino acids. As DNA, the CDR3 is TGCGCCAGCAGCCGGGGATTGGACAGGGGTCGATCAGCTTTCTTT. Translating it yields CASSRGLDRGRSAFF.

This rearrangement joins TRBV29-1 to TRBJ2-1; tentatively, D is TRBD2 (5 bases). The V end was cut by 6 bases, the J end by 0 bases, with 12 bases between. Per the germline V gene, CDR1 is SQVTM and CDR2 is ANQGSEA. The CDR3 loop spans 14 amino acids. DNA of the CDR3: TGCAGCGTGGGTTATGAGGGCTCCTACAATGAGCAGTTCTTC. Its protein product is CSVGYEGSYNEQFF.

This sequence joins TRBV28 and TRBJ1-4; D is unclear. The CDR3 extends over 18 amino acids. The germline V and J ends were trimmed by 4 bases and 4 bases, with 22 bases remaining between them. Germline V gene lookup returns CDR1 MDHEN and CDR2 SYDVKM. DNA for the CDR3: TGTGCCAGCAGTTACCCCGGGAGCCCCCGCTTAAATAATGAAAAACTGTTTTTT. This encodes CASSYPGSPRLNNEKLFF.

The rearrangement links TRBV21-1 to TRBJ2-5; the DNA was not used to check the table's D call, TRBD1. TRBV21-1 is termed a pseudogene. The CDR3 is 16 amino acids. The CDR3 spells CASSKRPGGWQETQYF. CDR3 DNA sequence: TGTGCCAGCAGCAAACGGCCAGGGGGATGGCAAGAGACCCAGTACTTC.

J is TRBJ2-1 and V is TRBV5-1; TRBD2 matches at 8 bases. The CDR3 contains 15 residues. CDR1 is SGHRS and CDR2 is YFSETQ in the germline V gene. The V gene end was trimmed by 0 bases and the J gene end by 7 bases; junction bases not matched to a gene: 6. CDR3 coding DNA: TGCGCCAGCAGCTTGGGGAGCGGGAGAACTAATGAGCAGTTCTTC. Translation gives CASSLGSGRTNEQFF. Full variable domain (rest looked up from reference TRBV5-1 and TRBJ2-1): KAGVTQTPRYLIKTRGQQVTLSCSPISGHRSVSWYQQTPGQGLQFLFEYFSETQRNKGNFPGRFSGRQFSNSRSEMNVSTLELGDSALYLCASSLGSGRTNEQFFGPGTRLTVL.

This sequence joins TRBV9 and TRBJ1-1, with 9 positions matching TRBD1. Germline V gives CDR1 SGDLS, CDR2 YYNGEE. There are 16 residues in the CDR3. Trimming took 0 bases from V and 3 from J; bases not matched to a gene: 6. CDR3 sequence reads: CASSVGQGGRDTEAFF. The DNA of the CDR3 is TGTGCCAGCAGCGTAGGACAGGGGGGGAGGGACACTGAAGCTTTCTTT. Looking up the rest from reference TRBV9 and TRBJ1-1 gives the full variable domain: DSGVTQTPKHLITATGQRVTLRCSPRSGDLSVYWYQQSLDQGLQFLIQYYNGEERAKGNILERFSAQQFPDLHSELNLSSLELGDSALYFCASSVGQGGRDTEAFFGQGTRLTVV.

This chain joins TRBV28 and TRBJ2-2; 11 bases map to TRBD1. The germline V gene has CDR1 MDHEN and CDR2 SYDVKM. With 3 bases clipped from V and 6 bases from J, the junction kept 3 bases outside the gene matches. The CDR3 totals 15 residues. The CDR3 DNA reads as TGTGCCAGCAGTTTTGGGGACAGGGGGTCCGGGGAGCTGTTTTTT. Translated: CASSFGDRGSGELFF.

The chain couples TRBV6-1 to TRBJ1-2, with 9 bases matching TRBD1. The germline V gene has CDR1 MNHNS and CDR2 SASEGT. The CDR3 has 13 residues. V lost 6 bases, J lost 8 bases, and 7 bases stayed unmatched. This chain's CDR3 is CASSRGDRDGYTF. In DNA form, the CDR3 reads TGTGCCAGCAGCCGAGGGGACAGGGACGGCTACACCTTC.

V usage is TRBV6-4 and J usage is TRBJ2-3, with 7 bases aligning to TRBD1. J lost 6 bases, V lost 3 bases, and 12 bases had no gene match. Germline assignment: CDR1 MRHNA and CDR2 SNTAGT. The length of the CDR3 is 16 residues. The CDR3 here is CASSDSTTGVGDTQYF. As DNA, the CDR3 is TGTGCCAGCAGTGATAGTACCACAGGGGTCGGGGATACGCAGTATTTT.

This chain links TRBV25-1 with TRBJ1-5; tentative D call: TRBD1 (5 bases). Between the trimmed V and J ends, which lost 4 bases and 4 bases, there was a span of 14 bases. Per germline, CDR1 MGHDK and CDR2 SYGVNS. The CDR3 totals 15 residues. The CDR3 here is CASSGGKRGNQPQHF. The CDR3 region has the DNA TGTGCCAGCAGTGGGGGGAAGCGGGGTAATCAGCCCCAGCATTTT.

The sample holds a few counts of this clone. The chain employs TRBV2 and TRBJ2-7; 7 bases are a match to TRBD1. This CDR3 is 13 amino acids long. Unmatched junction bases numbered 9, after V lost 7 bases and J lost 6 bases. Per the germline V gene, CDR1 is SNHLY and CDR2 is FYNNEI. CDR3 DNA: TGTGCCAGCACCCTGACAGGGATTTTCGAGCAGTACTTC. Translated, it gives CASTLTGIFEQYF.

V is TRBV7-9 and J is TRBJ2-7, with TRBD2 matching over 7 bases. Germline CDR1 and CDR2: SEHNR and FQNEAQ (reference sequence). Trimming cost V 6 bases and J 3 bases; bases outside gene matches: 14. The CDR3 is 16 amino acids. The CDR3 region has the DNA TGTGCCAGCAGTTACCCCAATTCTGGGAGGGTCTACGAGCAGTACTTC. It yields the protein CASSYPNSGRVYEQYF.

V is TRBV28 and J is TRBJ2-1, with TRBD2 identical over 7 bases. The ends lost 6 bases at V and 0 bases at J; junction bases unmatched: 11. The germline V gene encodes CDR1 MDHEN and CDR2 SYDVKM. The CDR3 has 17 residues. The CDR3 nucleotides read TGTGCCAGCAGCCCCCTCGGCGGGGAGGGCTCCTACAATGAGCAGTTCTTC. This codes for CASSPLGGEGSYNEQFF. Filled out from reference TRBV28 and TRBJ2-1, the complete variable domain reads DVKVTQSSRYLVKRTGEKVFLECVQDMDHENMFWYRQDPGLGLRLIYFSYDVKMKEKGDIPEGYSVSREKKERFSLILESASTNQTSMYLCASSPLGGEGSYNEQFFGPGTRLTVL.

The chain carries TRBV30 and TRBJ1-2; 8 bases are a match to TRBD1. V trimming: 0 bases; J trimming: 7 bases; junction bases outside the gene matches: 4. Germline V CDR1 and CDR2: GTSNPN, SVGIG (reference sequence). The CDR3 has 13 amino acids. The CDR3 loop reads CAWSVQGARGYTF. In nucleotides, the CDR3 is TGTGCCTGGAGTGTGCAGGGGGCGCGTGGCTACACCTTC.

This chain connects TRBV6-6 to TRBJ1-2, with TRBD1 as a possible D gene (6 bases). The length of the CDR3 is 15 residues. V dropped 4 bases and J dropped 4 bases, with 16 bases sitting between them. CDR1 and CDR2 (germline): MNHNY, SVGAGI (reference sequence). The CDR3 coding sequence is TGTGCCAGCAGTTCAACCTCGGACAGCCTCTATGGCTACACCTTC. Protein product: CASSSTSDSLYGYTF.

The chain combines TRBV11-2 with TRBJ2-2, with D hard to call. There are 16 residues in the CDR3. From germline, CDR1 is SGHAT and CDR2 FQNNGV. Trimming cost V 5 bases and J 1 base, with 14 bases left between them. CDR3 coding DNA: TGTGCCAGCAGCCCGACTCCGAAAGGGAACACCGGGGAGCTGTTTTTT. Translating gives CASSPTPKGNTGELFF.

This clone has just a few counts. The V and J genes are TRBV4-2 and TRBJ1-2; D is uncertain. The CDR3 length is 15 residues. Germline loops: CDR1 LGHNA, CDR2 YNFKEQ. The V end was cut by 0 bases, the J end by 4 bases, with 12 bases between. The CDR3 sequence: CASSQDSTPTYGYTF. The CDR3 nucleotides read TGTGCCAGCAGCCAAGATTCCACACCAACCTATGGCTACACCTTC.

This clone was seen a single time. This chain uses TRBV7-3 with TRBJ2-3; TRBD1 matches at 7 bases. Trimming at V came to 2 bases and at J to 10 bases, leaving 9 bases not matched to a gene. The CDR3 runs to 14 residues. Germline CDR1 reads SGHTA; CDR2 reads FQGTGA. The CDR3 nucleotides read TGTGCCAGCAGCTTATCCGACAGGGAAGGACCGCAGTATTTT. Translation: CASSLSDREGPQYF.

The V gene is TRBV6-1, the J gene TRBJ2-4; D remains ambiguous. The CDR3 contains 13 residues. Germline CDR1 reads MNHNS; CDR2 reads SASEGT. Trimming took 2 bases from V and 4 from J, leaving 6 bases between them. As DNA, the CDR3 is TGTGCCAGCAGTGAATCCGGGAAAAACATTCAGTACTTC. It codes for CASSESGKNIQYF.

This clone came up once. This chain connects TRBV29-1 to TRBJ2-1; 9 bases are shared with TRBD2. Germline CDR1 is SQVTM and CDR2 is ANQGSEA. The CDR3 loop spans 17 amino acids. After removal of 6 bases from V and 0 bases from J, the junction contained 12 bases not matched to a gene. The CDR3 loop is CSVALAGLTSSYNEQFF. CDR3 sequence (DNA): TGCAGCGTCGCCCTAGCGGGGCTTACCAGCTCCTACAATGAGCAGTTCTTC.

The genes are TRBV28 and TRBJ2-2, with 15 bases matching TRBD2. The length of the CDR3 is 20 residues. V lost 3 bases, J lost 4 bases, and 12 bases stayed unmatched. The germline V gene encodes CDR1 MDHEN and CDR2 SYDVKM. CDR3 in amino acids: CASSFPVGLAGGRVTGELFF. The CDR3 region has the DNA TGTGCCAGCAGTTTCCCCGTCGGACTAGCGGGGGGGCGTGTCACCGGGGAGCTGTTTTTT.

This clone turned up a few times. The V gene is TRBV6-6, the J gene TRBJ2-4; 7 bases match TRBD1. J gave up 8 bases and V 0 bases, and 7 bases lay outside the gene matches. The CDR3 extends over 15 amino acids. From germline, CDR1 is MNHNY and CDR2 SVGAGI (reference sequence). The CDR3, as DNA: TGTGCCAGCAGTTACTCTCGGACAGGATCGGACATTCAGTACTTC. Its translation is CASSYSRTGSDIQYF.

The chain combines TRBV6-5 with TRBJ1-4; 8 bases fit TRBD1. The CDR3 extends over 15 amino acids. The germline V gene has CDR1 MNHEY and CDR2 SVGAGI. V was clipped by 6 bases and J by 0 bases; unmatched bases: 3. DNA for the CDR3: TGTGCCAGCAGACAGGGGGATGCAACTAATGAAAAACTGTTTTTT. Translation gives CASRQGDATNEKLFF.